The T cell receptor beta chain described here comes from a study of T cells in Graves' hyperthyroidism and ophthalmopathy. Amplified TCR beta CDR3 regions derived from RNA transcripts. The HTBI set primed first-round TCR CDR3 RT-PCR. TCRdb independently ran MiXCR on the multiplex PCR reads; one entry per CDR3 protein. The sample includes more than 500,000 distinct CDR3 sequences, 14% to 15% of them seen just once. The CDR3 extends over 17 amino acids. Germline V gives CDR1 MDHEN, CDR2 SYDVKM. V shed 5 bases, J shed 1 base, and the junction held 13 bases outside the gene matches. This clonotype was seen only a few times.

This receptor was taken from a woman aged 40 to 55 with Graves' ophthalmopathy. Source material: blood. The V call is TRBV28, the J call TRBJ2-5; 7 nucleotides align to TRBD1. CDR3 region: CASSALGDSTVQETQYF. The CDR3 DNA follows: TGTGCCAGCAGTGCCCTCGGGGACAGTACCGTCCAAGAGACCCAGTACTTC. Drawing the rest from reference TRBV28 and TRBJ2-5, the complete variable domain is DVKVTQSSRYLVKRTGEKVFLECVQDMDHENMFWYRQDPGLGLRLIYFSYDVKMKEKGDIPEGYSVSREKKERFSLILESASTNQTSMYLCASSALGDSTVQETQYFGPGTRLLVL.